The rows below give T cell receptor beta chains drawn from one sample of a study of T cells in tumors after PD-1 blockade. The method was immunoSEQ multiplex PCR; TCRdb's version includes in-frame clones alone and lacks a portion of them. Here the sample spans roughly 50,000 clones, 81% being singletons. The sequenced sample was PBMCs, obtained before anti-PD-1 treatment. All receptors derive from a human donor with basal cell carcinoma. Each CDR3 is given with its conserved first and last residue. A D gene is named only where the DNA matches it firmly. Clone size is stated in some rows and not others, as once, few, many or a class when expanded.

j_call clone_size d_call cdr3_length v_call cdr3_aa cdr3_nt
TRBJ2-7 - - 14 TRBV9 CASKVGGDTYEQYF TGTGCCAGCAAGGTTGGGGGTGACACCTACGAGCAGTACTTC
TRBJ1-2 - - 14 TRBV3-1/TRBV3-2 CASSQDSRRNGYTF TGTGCCAGCAGCCAAGACTCCCGGCGGAATGGCTACACCTTC
TRBJ2-7 - TRBD1 15 TRBV5-4 CASSLVQGAGYEQYF TGTGCCAGCAGCTTGGTCCAGGGGGCAGGCTACGAGCAGTACTTC
TRBJ2-7 - TRBD1 14 TRBV25-1 CASSSGTGGHEQYF TGTGCCAGCAGCTCCGGGACAGGGGGCCACGAGCAGTACTTC
TRBJ2-3 - - 13 TRBV7-9 CASSLVPTDTQYF TGTGCCAGCAGCTTAGTTCCCACAGATACGCAGTATTTT
TRBJ2-3 - TRBD2 19 TRBV11-3 CASSSYLHSGGASTDTQYF TGTGCCAGCAGCTCCTACTTACACAGCGGGGGAGCTAGCACAGATACGCAGTATTTT
TRBJ2-2 - - 14 TRBV7-8 CASSTRQDPGELFF TGTGCCAGCAGCACACGACAGGATCCCGGGGAGCTGTTTTTT
TRBJ2-1 - TRBD2 16 TRBV7-9 CASSLVSQRGGNEQFF TGTGCCAGCAGCTTAGTATCCCAGCGGGGGGGCAATGAGCAGTTCTTC
TRBJ1-4 - - 18 TRBV21-1 CASSKAPHDRGPNEKLFF TGTGCCAGCAGCAAGGCCCCCCATGACAGGGGGCCTAATGAAAAACTGTTTTTT
TRBJ2-7 - - 15 TRBV7-9 CASSLGGGWSYEQYF TGTGCCAGCAGCTTAGGAGGGGGTTGGTCCTACGAGCAGTACTTC
TRBJ2-1 - - 14 TRBV3-1/TRBV3-2 CASSPYRTANEQFF TGTGCCAGCAGCCCCTACCGGACAGCCAATGAGCAGTTCTTC
TRBJ1-5 - - 14 TRBV5-1 CASSLEGVNQPQHF TGCGCCAGCAGCTTGGAAGGGGTGAATCAGCCCCAGCATTTT
TRBJ1-4 - TRBD1 14 TRBV28 CASTDRTGVEKLFF TGTGCCAGCACCGACAGGACAGGGGTCGAAAAACTGTTTTTT
TRBJ2-3 once TRBD2 15 TRBV29-1 CSVRRLATYTDTQYF TGCAGCGTTCGCCGACTAGCGACTTACACAGATACGCAGTATTTT
TRBJ2-7 once - 13 TRBV5-1 CASSLVRNYEQYF TGCGCCAGCAGCTTGGTCAGGAACTACGAGCAGTACTTC
TRBJ2-1 - - 14 TRBV10-2 CASRIAGPYNEQFF TGCGCCAGCAGGATCGCAGGCCCCTACAATGAGCAGTTCTTC
TRBJ2-2 - TRBD2 16 TRBV4-1 CASSQGAGRYTGELFF TGCGCCAGCAGCCAAGGAGCGGGGCGTTACACCGGGGAGCTGTTTTTT
TRBJ1-2 - - 14 TRBV3-1/TRBV3-2 CASSQDRGMSGYTF TGTGCCAGCAGCCAAGACCGGGGGATGTCTGGCTACACCTTC
TRBJ1-2 - TRBD1 15 TRBV3-1/TRBV3-2 CASSQAPGQGYGYTF TGTGCCAGCAGCCAAGCCCCAGGACAGGGTTATGGCTACACCTTC
TRBJ2-5 - - 13 TRBV7-9 CASSLTAGETQYF TGTGCCAGCAGCTTGACAGCGGGTGAGACCCAGTACTTC
TRBJ2-3 - - 14 TRBV28 CASSLQGLTDTQYF TGTGCCAGCAGTCTCCAAGGCTTGACAGATACGCAGTATTTT
TRBJ2-1 - - 18 TRBV10-3 CAISEFTTLARGPNEQFF TGTGCCATCAGTGAGTTCACCACCCTAGCTAGGGGCCCCAATGAGCAGTTCTTC
TRBJ1-1 - TRBD1 15 TRBV5-8 CASRLDRIMNTEAFF TGTGCCAGCAGGTTGGACAGGATTATGAACACTGAAGCTTTCTTT
TRBJ2-1 - TRBD2 15 TRBV30 CAWSAVSGGYNEQFF TGTGCCTGGAGTGCCGTTAGCGGGGGGTACAATGAGCAGTTCTTC
TRBJ1-2 few TRBD1 14 TRBV18 CASSPPDRVYGYTF TGTGCCAGCTCACCACCTGACAGGGTCTATGGCTACACCTTC
TRBJ1-6 few - 17 TRBV7-2 CASSPPRGTSRNSPLHF TGTGCCAGCAGCCCCCCGAGGGGGACTAGTCGTAATTCACCCCTCCACTTT
TRBJ2-7 - - 15 TRBV20-1 CSASQDTESYYEQYF TGCAGTGCTAGTCAGGACACGGAATCGTACTACGAGCAGTACTTC
TRBJ2-6 - TRBD1 16 TRBV6-4 CASRPTGSSGANVLTF TGTGCCAGCAGACCGACAGGGAGCTCTGGGGCCAACGTCCTGACTTTC
TRBJ1-4 - - 15 TRBV7-9 CASSLDGGVGEKLFF TGTGCCAGCAGCTTAGACGGGGGAGTGGGAGAAAAACTGTTTTTT
TRBJ2-5 - TRBD1 16 TRBV27 CASTTSSGTGQETQYF TGTGCCAGCACGACTTCCTCCGGGACAGGGCAAGAGACCCAGTACTTC
TRBJ2-5 - TRBD2 17 TRBV19 CASSTGLAGFRGETQYF TGTGCCAGTAGTACTGGACTAGCGGGCTTTCGGGGGGAGACCCAGTACTTC
TRBJ2-2 - TRBD1 14 TRBV19 CASTGTGNTGELFF TGTGCCAGCACCGGGACAGGGAACACCGGGGAGCTGTTTTTT
TRBJ1-1 medium-sized TRBD1 15 TRBV5-6 CASSLGDRWGTEAFF TGTGCCAGCAGCTTGGGGGACAGATGGGGGACTGAAGCTTTCTTT
TRBJ1-2 - TRBD1 16 TRBV6-4 CASSDSGDRERYGYTF TGTGCCAGCAGTGACTCAGGGGACAGGGAGCGCTATGGCTACACCTTC
TRBJ1-1 once - 13 TRBV4-1 CASSQPRVTEAFF TGCGCCAGCAGCCAACCCCGTGTCACTGAAGCTTTCTTT
TRBJ1-5 - - 12 TRBV4-2 CASSHDDQPQHF TGTGCCAGCAGCCACGACGATCAGCCCCAGCATTTT
TRBJ1-1 - - 14 TRBV7-9 CASSLRGVVTEAFF TGTGCCAGCAGCTTACGGGGGGTGGTCACTGAAGCTTTCTTT
TRBJ1-3 once TRBD1 16 TRBV28 CASSSGQGGLWNTIYF TGTGCCAGCAGTTCGGGACAGGGAGGCCTTTGGAACACCATATATTTT
TRBJ1-3 few TRBD1 18 TRBV5-1 CASSPEPGQGASGNTIYF TGCGCCAGCAGCCCGGAACCGGGACAGGGGGCAAGTGGAAACACCATATATTTT
TRBJ1-2 - TRBD1 13 TRBV5-4 CASSYTGESGYTF TGTGCCAGCAGCTACACAGGGGAAAGTGGCTACACCTTC